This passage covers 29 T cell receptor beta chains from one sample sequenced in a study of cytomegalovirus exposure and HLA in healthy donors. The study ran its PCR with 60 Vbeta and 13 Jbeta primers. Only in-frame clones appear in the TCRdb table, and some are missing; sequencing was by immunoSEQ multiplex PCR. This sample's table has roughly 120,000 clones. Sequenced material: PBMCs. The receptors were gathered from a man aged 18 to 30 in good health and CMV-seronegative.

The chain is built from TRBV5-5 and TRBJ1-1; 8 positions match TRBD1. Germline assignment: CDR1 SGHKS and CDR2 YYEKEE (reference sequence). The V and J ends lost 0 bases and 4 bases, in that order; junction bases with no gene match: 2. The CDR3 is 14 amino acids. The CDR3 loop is CASSLGTGRTEAFF. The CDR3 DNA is TGTGCCAGCAGCTTGGGGACAGGGCGCACTGAAGCTTTCTTT.

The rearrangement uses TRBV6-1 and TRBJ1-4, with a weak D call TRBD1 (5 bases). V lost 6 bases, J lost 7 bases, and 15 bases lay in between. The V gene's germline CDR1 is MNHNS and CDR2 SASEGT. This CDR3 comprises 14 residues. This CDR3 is CASRLDRGSEKLFF. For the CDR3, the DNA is TGTGCCAGCAGGCTAGACAGAGGTAGTGAAAAACTGTTTTTT.

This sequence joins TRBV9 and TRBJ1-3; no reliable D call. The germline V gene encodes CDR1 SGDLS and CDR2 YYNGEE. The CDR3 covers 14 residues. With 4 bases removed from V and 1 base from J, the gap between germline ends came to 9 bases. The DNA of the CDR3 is TGTGCCAGCAGCCCAGGCGCTTCTGGAAACACCATATATTTT. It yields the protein CASSPGASGNTIYF.

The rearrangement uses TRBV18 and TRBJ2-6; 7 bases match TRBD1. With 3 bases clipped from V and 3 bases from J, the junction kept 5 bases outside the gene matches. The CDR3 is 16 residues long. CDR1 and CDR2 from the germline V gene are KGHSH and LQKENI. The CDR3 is CASSPRTGGGANVLTF. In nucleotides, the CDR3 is TGTGCCAGCTCACCTAGGACAGGAGGTGGGGCCAACGTCCTGACTTTC.

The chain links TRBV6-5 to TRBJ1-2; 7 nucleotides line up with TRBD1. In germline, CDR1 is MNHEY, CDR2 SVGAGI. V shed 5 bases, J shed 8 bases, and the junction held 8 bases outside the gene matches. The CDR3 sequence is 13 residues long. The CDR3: CASSTTGQEGYTF. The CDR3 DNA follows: TGTGCCAGCAGTACAACCGGACAGGAAGGCTACACCTTC.

CDR3 sequence (DNA): TGTGCCAGCAGCTTAGTGGGCCACACAGATACGCAGTATTTT. This encodes CASSLVGHTDTQYF. This chain joins TRBV7-9 and TRBJ2-3; D not resolved. The CDR3 has 14 amino acids. Germline V gives CDR1 SEHNR, CDR2 FQNEAQ (reference sequence). V lost 1 base and J lost 2, with 7 bases in between.

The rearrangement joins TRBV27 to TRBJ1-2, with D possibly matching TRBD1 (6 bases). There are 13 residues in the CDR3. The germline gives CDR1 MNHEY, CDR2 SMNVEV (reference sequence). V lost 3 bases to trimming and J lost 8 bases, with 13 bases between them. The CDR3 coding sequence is TGTGCCAGCAGTTTCACACAGGGTGGAGGCTACACCTTC. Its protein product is CASSFTQGGGYTF.

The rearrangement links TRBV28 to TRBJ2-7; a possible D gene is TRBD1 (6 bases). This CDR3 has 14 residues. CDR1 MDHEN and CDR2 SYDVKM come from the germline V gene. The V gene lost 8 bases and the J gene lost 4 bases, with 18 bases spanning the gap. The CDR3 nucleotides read TGTGCCAGCGGACTGGAAGGGGGATGGTACGAGCAGTACTTC. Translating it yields CASGLEGGWYEQYF.

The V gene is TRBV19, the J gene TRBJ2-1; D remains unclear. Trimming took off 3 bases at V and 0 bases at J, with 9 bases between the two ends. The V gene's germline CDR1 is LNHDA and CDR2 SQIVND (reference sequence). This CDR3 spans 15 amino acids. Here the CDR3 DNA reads TGTGCCAGTAGTATTGTCGAGAGCTCCTACAATGAGCAGTTCTTC. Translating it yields CASSIVESSYNEQFF. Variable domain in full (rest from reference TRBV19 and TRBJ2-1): DGGITQSPKYLFRKEGQNVTLSCEQNLNHDAMYWYRQDPGQGLRLIYYSQIVNDFQKGDIAEGYSVSREKKESFPLTVTSAQKNPTAFYLCASSIVESSYNEQFFGPGTRLTVL.

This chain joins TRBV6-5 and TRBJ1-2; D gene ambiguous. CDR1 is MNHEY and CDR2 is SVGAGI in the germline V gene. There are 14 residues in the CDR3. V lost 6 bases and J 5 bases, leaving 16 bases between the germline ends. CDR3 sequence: CASSDWAPEYGYTF. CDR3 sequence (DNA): TGTGCCAGCAGCGATTGGGCCCCTGAGTATGGCTACACCTTC.

CDR3 sequence: CASSLGILSNTEAFF. As DNA, the CDR3 is TGTGCCAGCAGCTTAGGTATCCTCTCGAACACTGAAGCTTTCTTT. J is TRBJ1-1 and V is TRBV7-8; D gene ambiguous. Germline V gene lookup returns CDR1 SGHVS and CDR2 FQNEAQ. The V and J ends lost 1 base and 1 base respectively, with 10 bases between them. The CDR3 contains 15 residues.

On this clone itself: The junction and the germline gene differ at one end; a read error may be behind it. For the CDR3, the DNA is TGTGCTAGCAGCTTAGTGGAGGGGAATACGCAGTATTTT. Residues: CASSLVEGNTQYF. V and J are TRBV7-7 and TRBJ2-3; possible D gene TRBD2, 6 bases. Germline CDR1 is SSHAT and CDR2 is FNYEAQ (reference sequence). The CDR3 has 13 residues.

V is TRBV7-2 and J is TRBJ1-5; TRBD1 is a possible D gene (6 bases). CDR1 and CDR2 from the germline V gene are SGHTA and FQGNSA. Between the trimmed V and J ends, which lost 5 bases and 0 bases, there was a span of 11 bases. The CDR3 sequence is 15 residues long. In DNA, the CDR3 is TGTGCCAGCAGCCCGGGACAAAATAGCAATCAGCCCCAGCATTTT. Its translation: CASSPGQNSNQPQHF.

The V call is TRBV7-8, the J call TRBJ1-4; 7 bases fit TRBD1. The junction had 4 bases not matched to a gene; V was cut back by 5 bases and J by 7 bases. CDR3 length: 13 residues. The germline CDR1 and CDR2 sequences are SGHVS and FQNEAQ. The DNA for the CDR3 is TGTGCCAGCAGCCTACAGGGGACTGAAAAACTGTTTTTT. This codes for CASSLQGTEKLFF. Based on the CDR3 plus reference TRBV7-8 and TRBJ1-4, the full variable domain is GAGVSQSPRYKVAKRGQDVALRCDPISGHVSLFWYQQALGQGPEFLTYFQNEAQLDKSGLPSDRFFAERPEGSVSTLKIQRTQQEDSAVYLCASSLQGTEKLFFGSGTQLSVL.

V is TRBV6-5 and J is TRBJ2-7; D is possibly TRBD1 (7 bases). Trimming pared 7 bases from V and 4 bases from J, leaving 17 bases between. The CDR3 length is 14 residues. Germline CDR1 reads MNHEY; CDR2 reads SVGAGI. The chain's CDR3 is CASTPGGTRYEQYF. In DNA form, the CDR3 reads TGTGCCAGCACCCCAGGGGGGACGAGGTACGAGCAGTACTTC.

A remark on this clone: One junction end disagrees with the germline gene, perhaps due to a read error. The CDR3 loop reads CSVIPGQPNAEAFF. The CDR3 DNA is TGCAGCGTAATCCCGGGACAGCCGAACGCTGAAGCTTTCTTT. The J gene is TRBJ1-1, the V gene TRBV29-1; TRBD1 matches at 7 bases. CDR1 and CDR2 from the germline V gene are SQVTM and ANQGSEA. The CDR3 loop spans 14 amino acids.

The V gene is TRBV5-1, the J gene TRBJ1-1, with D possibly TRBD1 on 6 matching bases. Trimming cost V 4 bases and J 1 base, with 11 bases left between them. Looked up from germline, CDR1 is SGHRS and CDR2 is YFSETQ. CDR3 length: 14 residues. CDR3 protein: CASSAGTKNTEAFF. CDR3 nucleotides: TGCGCCAGCAGCGCCGGGACAAAGAACACTGAAGCTTTCTTT.

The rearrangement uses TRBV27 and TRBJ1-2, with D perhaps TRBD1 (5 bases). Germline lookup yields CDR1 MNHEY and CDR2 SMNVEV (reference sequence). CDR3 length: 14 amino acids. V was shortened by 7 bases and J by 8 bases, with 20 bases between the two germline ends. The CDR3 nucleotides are TGTGCCAGCACCCTAAAGGCGGGACTACGGGGCTACACCTTC. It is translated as CASTLKAGLRGYTF.

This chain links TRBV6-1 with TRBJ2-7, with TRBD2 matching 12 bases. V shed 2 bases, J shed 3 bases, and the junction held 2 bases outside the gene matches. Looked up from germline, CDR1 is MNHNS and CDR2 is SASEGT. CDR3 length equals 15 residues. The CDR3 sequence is CASSERTSGIYEQYF. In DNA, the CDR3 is TGTGCCAGCAGTGAAAGGACTAGCGGGATCTACGAGCAGTACTTC.

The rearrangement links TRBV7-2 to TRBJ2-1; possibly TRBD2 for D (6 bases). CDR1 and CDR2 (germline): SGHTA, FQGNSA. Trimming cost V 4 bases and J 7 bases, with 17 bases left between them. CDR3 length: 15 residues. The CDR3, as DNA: TGTGCCAGCAGCTCTCCCGCGGGACTTCTAAATGAGCAGTTCTTC. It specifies CASSSPAGLLNEQFF.

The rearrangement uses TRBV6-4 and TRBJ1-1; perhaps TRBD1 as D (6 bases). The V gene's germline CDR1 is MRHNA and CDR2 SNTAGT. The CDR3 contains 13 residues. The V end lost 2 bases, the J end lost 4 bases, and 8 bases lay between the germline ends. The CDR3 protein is CASSDLGATEAFF. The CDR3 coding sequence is TGTGCCAGCAGTGACCTGGGGGCCACTGAAGCTTTCTTT.

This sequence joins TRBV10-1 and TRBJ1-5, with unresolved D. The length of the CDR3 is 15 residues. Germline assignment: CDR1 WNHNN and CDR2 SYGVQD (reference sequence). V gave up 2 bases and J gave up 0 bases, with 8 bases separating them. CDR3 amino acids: CASSEPDTSNQPQHF. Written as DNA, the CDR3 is TGCGCCAGCAGTGAGCCTGACACTAGCAATCAGCCCCAGCATTTT.

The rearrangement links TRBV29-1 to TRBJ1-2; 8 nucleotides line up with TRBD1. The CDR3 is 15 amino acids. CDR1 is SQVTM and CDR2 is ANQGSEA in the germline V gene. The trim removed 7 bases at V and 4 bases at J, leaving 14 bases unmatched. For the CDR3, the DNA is TGCAGCGCCGACAGGGGTCAACCGGTCGGCTATGGCTACACCTTC. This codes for CSADRGQPVGYGYTF.

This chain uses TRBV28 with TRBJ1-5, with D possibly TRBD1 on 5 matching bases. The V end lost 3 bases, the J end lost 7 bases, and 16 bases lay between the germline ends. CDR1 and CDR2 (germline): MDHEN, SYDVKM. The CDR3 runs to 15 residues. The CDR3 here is CASSFRASGIQPQHF. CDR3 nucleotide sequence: TGTGCCAGCAGTTTTCGGGCCTCAGGGATCCAGCCCCAGCATTTT.

The CDR3 sequence: CASSLRGAGGRNEQFF. CDR3 sequence (DNA): TGCGCCAGCAGCTTGCGTGGAGCGGGGGGGAGGAATGAGCAGTTCTTC. The chain uses TRBV5-1 and TRBJ2-1; TRBD2 agrees at 10 bases. The CDR3 covers 16 residues. V trimming: 1 base; J trimming: 7 bases; junction bases outside the gene matches: 8. CDR1 SGHRS and CDR2 YFSETQ come from the germline V gene.

The CDR3 is CASSPSPGLASAGYTF. In nucleotides, the CDR3 is TGTGCCAGCTCACCAAGTCCGGGTCTCGCATCGGCGGGCTACACCTTC. The rearrangement links TRBV18 to TRBJ1-2; D unresolved. CDR1 is KGHSH, CDR2 LQKENI, per germline. V was pared by 2 bases and J by 8 bases, with 21 bases between. This CDR3 comprises 16 residues.

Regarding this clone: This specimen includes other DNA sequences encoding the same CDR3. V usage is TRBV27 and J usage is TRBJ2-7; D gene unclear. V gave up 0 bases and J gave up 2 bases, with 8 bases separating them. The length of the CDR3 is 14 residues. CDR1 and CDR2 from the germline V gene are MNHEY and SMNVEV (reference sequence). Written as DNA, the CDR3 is TGTGCCAGCAGTTTATCCGCGGTTACCTACGAGCAGTACTTC. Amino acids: CASSLSAVTYEQYF.

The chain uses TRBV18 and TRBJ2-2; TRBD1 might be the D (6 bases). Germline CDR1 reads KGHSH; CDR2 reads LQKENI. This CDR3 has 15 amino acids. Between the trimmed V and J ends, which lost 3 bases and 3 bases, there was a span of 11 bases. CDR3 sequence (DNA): TGTGCCAGCTCACCGGGACAACCCTACACCGGGGAGCTGTTTTTT. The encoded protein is CASSPGQPYTGELFF.

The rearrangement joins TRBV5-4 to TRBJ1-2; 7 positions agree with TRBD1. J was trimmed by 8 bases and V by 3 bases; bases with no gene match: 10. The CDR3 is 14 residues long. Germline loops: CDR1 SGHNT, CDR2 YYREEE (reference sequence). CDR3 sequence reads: CASSSATGARGYTF. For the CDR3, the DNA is TGTGCCAGCAGCTCGGCCACAGGGGCGCGCGGCTACACCTTC.